Shown below are 24 T cell receptor beta chains from a single sample sequenced in a study of cytomegalovirus exposure and HLA in healthy donors. Using immunoSEQ multiplex PCR, the repertoire was profiled, and TCRdb retains in-frame clones only, with some absent. The sample holds about 240,000 clones, about 87% seen once. Sequenced: PBMCs. Every receptor here comes from a man younger than 35 in good health and CMV-seronegative.

This sequence joins TRBV2 and TRBJ1-2; D not certain. Trimming left V 4 bases short and J 3 bases short, with 12 bases between. The CDR3 is made up of 14 amino acids. Germline CDR1 and CDR2: SNHLY and FYNNEI. Here the CDR3 reads CASSGLWSYYGYTF. In nucleotides, the CDR3 is TGTGCCAGCAGTGGACTTTGGAGTTACTATGGCTACACCTTC. Complete variable domain (other parts from reference TRBV2 and TRBJ1-2): EPEVTQTPSHQVTQMGQEVILRCVPISNHLYFYWYRQILGQKVEFLVSFYNNEISEKSEIFDDQFSVERPDGSNFTLKIRSTKLEDSAMYFCASSGLWSYYGYTFGSGTRLTVV.

The chain links TRBV30 to TRBJ2-7; 10 positions match TRBD1. The ends lost 1 base at V and 0 bases at J; junction bases unmatched: 3. The CDR3 runs to 15 residues. Germline CDR1 and CDR2: GTSNPN and SVGIG (reference sequence). In nucleotides, the CDR3 is TGTGCCTGGAGTGAGGGACAGGGGACCTCCTACGAGCAGTACTTC. The encoded protein is CAWSEGQGTSYEQYF.

The genes are TRBV27 and TRBJ1-1, with a weak D call TRBD1 (5 bases). Germline values: CDR1 MNHEY, CDR2 SMNVEV (reference sequence). This CDR3 has 17 residues. V was clipped by 4 bases and J by 2 bases, with 20 bases between them. CDR3: CASSYTSWGGENTEAFF. Here the CDR3 DNA reads TGTGCCAGCAGTTATACATCGTGGGGGGGGGAAAACACTGAAGCTTTCTTT.

V usage is TRBV19 and J usage is TRBJ1-5; D might be TRBD1 (5 bases). The germline gives CDR1 LNHDA, CDR2 SQIVND (reference sequence). The CDR3 spans 14 residues. Trimming shortened V by 4 bases and J by 4 bases, and 11 bases separated the two germline ends. The CDR3 DNA is TGTGCCAGTAGTAGTTGGGGGGAGAATCAGCCCCAGCATTTT. Its protein is CASSSWGENQPQHF.

The rearrangement uses TRBV5-1 and TRBJ1-6; tentatively, D is TRBD1 (6 bases). This CDR3 has 16 amino acids. Germline assignment: CDR1 SGHRS and CDR2 YFSETQ. V was pared by 4 bases and J by 5 bases, with 16 bases between. The CDR3, as DNA: TGCGCCAGCAGCCCTTCTGGACAGCCAAATAATTCACCCCTCCACTTT. The encoded protein is CASSPSGQPNNSPLHF.

The chain uses TRBV10-1 and TRBJ2-2, with TRBD2 matching over 7 bases. CDR1 and CDR2 (germline): WNHNN, SYGVQD (reference sequence). V lost 5 bases, J lost 5 bases, and 2 bases stayed unmatched. This CDR3 comprises 13 residues. CDR3 region: CASSRRETGELFF. The CDR3 DNA follows: TGCGCCAGCAGTAGGCGGGAGACCGGGGAGCTGTTTTTT.

This clone has just one count. The chain has TRBV7-9 and TRBJ1-5; no clear D. This CDR3 is 13 amino acids long. Trimming removed 5 bases from V and 1 base from J, with 6 bases in between. Germline V gene data show CDR1 as SEHNR and CDR2 as FQNEAQ (reference sequence). Here the CDR3 reads CASSDLSNQPQHF. Written as DNA, the CDR3 is TGTGCCAGCAGCGACTTAAGCAATCAGCCCCAGCATTTT.

CDR3 coding DNA: TGCAGCGTGTCGGACGCGAGCGGTGAAAAACTGTTTTTT. This codes for CSVSDASGEKLFF. The chain joins TRBV29-1 to TRBJ1-4; unclear D gene. The CDR3 is made up of 13 amino acids. CDR1 and CDR2 from the germline V gene are SQVTM and ANQGSEA. The V end lost 6 bases, the J end lost 7 bases, and 15 bases lay between the germline ends.

The chain links TRBV2 to TRBJ1-1, with a weak D call TRBD1 (6 bases). The V end was cut by 6 bases, the J end by 3 bases, with 17 bases between. Germline values: CDR1 SNHLY, CDR2 FYNNEI. CDR3 length: 15 residues. The CDR3 DNA reads TGTGCCAGCAGGGAATTATTGGGGGCATACACTGAAGCTTTCTTT. Translated: CASRELLGAYTEAFF.

Of note for this clone: The sample has other DNA sequences that encode this CDR3 too. The chain uses TRBV27 and TRBJ1-5; D might be TRBD1 (5 bases). With 6 bases removed from V and 6 bases from J, the gap between germline ends came to 12 bases. This CDR3 is 13 amino acids long. Looked up from germline, CDR1 is MNHEY and CDR2 is SMNVEV (reference sequence). The DNA for the CDR3 is TGTGCCAGCAGCTTCCAGGGCGGTCAGCCCCAGCATTTT. This sequence encodes CASSFQGGQPQHF.

The chain is built from TRBV4-2 and TRBJ2-5; D remains ambiguous. Trimming cost V 0 bases and J 1 base, with 3 bases left between them. The CDR3 has 13 amino acids. The germline gives CDR1 LGHNA, CDR2 YNFKEQ. The CDR3 nucleotides are TGTGCCAGCAGCCAAGACGGCCAAGAGACCCAGTACTTC. It is translated as CASSQDGQETQYF.

This chain links TRBV11-3 with TRBJ2-7, with D perhaps TRBD2 (6 bases). Trimming cost V 4 bases and J 3 bases, with 13 bases left between them. This CDR3 has 14 residues. In germline, CDR1 is SGHNT, CDR2 YENEEA. The CDR3 sequence is CASSWGWTNYEQYF. CDR3 nucleotide sequence: TGTGCCAGCAGCTGGGGTTGGACTAACTACGAGCAGTACTTC.

This chain joins TRBV19 and TRBJ1-1, with 7 bases matching TRBD1. In germline, CDR1 is LNHDA, CDR2 SQIVND (reference sequence). The CDR3 extends over 13 amino acids. V lost 5 bases and J lost 7; bases outside the gene matches: 7. The CDR3 protein is CASSPQGLDEAFF. The CDR3 DNA reads as TGTGCCAGTAGTCCACAGGGGCTGGATGAAGCTTTCTTT.

This chain's CDR3 is CASSYNRGPNTEAFF. As DNA, the CDR3 is TGTGCCAGCAGCTATAACAGGGGGCCAAACACTGAAGCTTTCTTT. V is TRBV7-2 and J is TRBJ1-1; 9 bases match TRBD1. CDR1 is SGHTA and CDR2 is FQGNSA in the germline V gene. Unmatched junction bases numbered 5, after V lost 4 bases and J lost 2 bases. The CDR3 contains 15 residues.

The chain couples TRBV28 to TRBJ1-2; 8 bases agree with TRBD1. Germline V lookup: CDR1 MDHEN, CDR2 SYDVKM. The CDR3 loop spans 14 amino acids. The V and J ends lost 6 bases and 5 bases, in that order; junction bases with no gene match: 8. The CDR3 nucleotides read TGTGCCAGCAGCATAATTGGACAGGGTTATGGCTACACCTTC. Translation: CASSIIGQGYGYTF.

This sequence joins TRBV5-1 and TRBJ2-1; 12 positions match TRBD2. V trimming: 8 bases; J trimming: 6 bases; junction bases outside the gene matches: 9. CDR3 length: 15 amino acids. Per germline, CDR1 SGHRS and CDR2 YFSETQ. For the CDR3, the DNA is TGCGCCAGTGACTCCGGGACTAGCGGGTTCAATGAGCAGTTCTTC. Its translation: CASDSGTSGFNEQFF.

The rearrangement links TRBV2 to TRBJ2-1; the match to TRBD2 covers 13 bases. After removal of 7 bases from V and 9 bases from J, the junction contained 6 bases not matched to a gene. The germline gives CDR1 SNHLY, CDR2 FYNNEI. This CDR3 region has 14 residues. As DNA, the CDR3 is TGTGCCAGCACACGGACTAGCGGGAGCAGTGAGCAGTTCTTC. This sequence encodes CASTRTSGSSEQFF.

As for this clone: Other nucleotide sequences in the sample specify the same CDR3. The rearrangement uses TRBV9 and TRBJ2-5; the D is unclear. The V end was cut by 0 bases, the J end by 5 bases, with 11 bases between. Germline V gene data show CDR1 as SGDLS and CDR2 as YYNGEE. The CDR3 covers 14 residues. The CDR3 sequence: CASSVGPLGETQYF. CDR3 nucleotide sequence: TGTGCCAGCAGCGTAGGCCCCCTCGGGGAGACCCAGTACTTC.

The rearrangement joins TRBV7-9 to TRBJ2-7; 15 bases are a match to TRBD2. V was pared by 3 bases and J by 6 bases, with 3 bases of the junction left unmatched. CDR3 length: 15 amino acids. Germline CDR1 reads SEHNR; CDR2 reads FQNEAQ (reference sequence). CDR3 protein: CASSLGLAGGSEQYF. In DNA, the CDR3 is TGTGCCAGCAGCTTGGGACTAGCGGGAGGAAGCGAGCAGTACTTC.

Of note for this clone: Other DNA sequences within the sample encode an identical CDR3. V and J are TRBV6-5 and TRBJ2-7; a weak D match, TRBD1 (6 bases). V was clipped by 0 bases and J by 2 bases, with 8 bases between them. This CDR3 is 14 amino acids long. Germline CDR1 reads MNHEY; CDR2 reads SVGAGI. The CDR3 nucleotides are TGTGCCAGCAGTTACTCACAGGGCGCCTACGAGCAGTACTTC. This codes for CASSYSQGAYEQYF.

The rearrangement joins TRBV4-1 to TRBJ1-1, with D perhaps TRBD1 (6 bases). The germline CDR1 and CDR2 sequences are MGHRA and YSYEKL. CDR3 length: 13 amino acids. V lost 4 bases and J 7 bases, leaving 13 bases between the germline ends. The CDR3 sequence is CASSRKQGVEAFF. The CDR3 region has the DNA TGCGCCAGCAGCCGCAAACAGGGAGTTGAAGCTTTCTTT.

The rearrangement links TRBV19 to TRBJ2-5, with 10 nucleotides matching TRBD2. The CDR3 has 14 residues. The junction had 5 bases not matched to a gene; V was cut back by 7 bases and J by 3 bases. Germline V gene sequence: CDR1 LNHDA, CDR2 SQIVND (reference sequence). This CDR3 reads CASTPSGGKETQYF. In DNA form, the CDR3 reads TGTGCCAGTACGCCTAGCGGGGGTAAAGAGACCCAGTACTTC.

This clone was seen only once. The chain combines TRBV10-2 with TRBJ2-7; 9 positions agree with TRBD1. V shed 6 bases, J shed 3 bases, and the junction held 12 bases outside the gene matches. This CDR3 comprises 16 residues. Germline CDR1 and CDR2: WSHSY and SAAADI. CDR3: CASRTSSGTGFYEQYF. In DNA, the CDR3 is TGCGCCAGCAGAACTTCCTCCGGGACAGGGTTCTACGAGCAGTACTTC.

A note on this clone: One end of the junction does not line up with germline, which may come from a read error. The chain couples TRBV9 to TRBJ2-3; possibly TRBD2 for D (6 bases). This CDR3 is 15 amino acids long. Germline lookup yields CDR1 SGDLS and CDR2 YYNGEE. CDR3 sequence: CASNVGGGPTDTQYF. The CDR3 DNA reads as TGTGCCAGCAACGTAGGCGGAGGGCCAACAGATACGCAGTATTTT.